This T cell receptor (beta chain) was captured by sequencing in a study of CD8 T cells in ankylosing spondylitis. Study-wide results and limits: The study identified a TCR beta motif of several highly homologous variants that appeared characteristic of ankylosing spondylitis blood. In synovial fluid and blood from reactive arthritis, some motif variants were previously reported. Matched ankylosing spondylitis synovial fluid reportedly showed significant enrichment of disease-linked clones. Disease-associated clonotypes exhibited CD8+ identity and were relatively infrequent in peripheral blood.

About this clonotype itself: Antigen: not known.

TCRdb recomputed calls from the 5' RACE reads with MiXCR, one row per CDR3 protein. The sample holds 400,000 or so distinct CDR3 sequences, about 24% seen once. Germline V gene lookup returns CDR1 SGDLS and CDR2 YYNGEE. The CDR3 runs to 12 residues. The V gene lost 4 bases and the J gene lost 9 bases, with 11 bases spanning the gap. Sequenced input: blood, either unsorted or a sorted T cell fraction (not recorded which). The TCR originated in a male donor with ankylosing spondylitis. The genes are TRBV9 and TRBJ2-1; a weak D match, TRBD2 (5 bases). The CDR3 spells CASSPDRGEQFF. The DNA for the CDR3 is TGTGCCAGCAGCCCCGATCGGGGTGAGCAGTTCTTC.